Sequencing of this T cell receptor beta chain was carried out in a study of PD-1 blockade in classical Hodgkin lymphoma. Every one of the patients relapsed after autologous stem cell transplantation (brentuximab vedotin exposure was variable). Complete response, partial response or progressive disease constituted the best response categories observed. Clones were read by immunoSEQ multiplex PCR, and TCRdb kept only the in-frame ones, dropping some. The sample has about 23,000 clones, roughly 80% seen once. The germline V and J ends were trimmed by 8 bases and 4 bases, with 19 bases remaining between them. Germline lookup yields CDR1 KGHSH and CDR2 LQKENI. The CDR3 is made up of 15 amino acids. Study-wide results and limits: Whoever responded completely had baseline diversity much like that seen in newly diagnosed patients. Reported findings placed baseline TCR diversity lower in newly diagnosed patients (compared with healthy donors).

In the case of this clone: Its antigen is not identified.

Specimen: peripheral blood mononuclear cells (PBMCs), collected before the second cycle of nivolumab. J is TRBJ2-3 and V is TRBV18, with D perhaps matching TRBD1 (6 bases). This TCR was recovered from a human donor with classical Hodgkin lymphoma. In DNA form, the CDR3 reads TGTGCCAGCCCCCTCGAGGGGGAGAGGGCAGATACGCAGTATTTT. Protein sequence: CASPLEGERADTQYF.